The T cell receptor beta chain under discussion was sequenced for a study of blood T cell repertoires in COVID-19. Study information: Italy, Spain and the United States were the sources of the convalescent and acute COVID-19 samples. PBMCs, B-cell-depleted T cells, or T cells provided the cDNA or gDNA that made up the material.

A Seattle source enrolled patients during active infection and followed them longitudinally. Authors' processing steps: Estimated nucleated cell counts came from reference gene primer amplification. The method was immunoSEQ multiplex PCR; TCRdb's version includes in-frame clones alone and lacks a portion of them. V and J calls and clone size are copied from that table; D and trimming were computed from the DNA. This sample has around 160,000 clones, with over 75% found just once. Germline V gene sequence: CDR1 SNHLY, CDR2 FYNNEI. The length of the CDR3 is 14 residues. With 4 bases removed from V and 0 bases from J, the gap between germline ends came to 10 bases. This clone occurred once.

This TCR derives from a woman between 55 and 75 years old with COVID-19, enrolled during active disease. Sequencing was performed on peripheral blood. J is TRBJ2-7 and V is TRBV2; possibly TRBD1 for D (6 bases). The CDR3 DNA reads as TGTGCCAGCAGTGTCCAGGGGAGCTCCTACGAGCAGTACTTC. Protein sequence: CASSVQGSSYEQYF.